This TCR beta chain was identified during a study of blood T cell repertoires in COVID-19. Overall study: Sites across the United States, Italy and Spain contributed samples from acute and convalescent COVID-19. PBMCs, B-cell-depleted T cells, or T cells provided the cDNA or gDNA that made up the material.

In the authors' workflow: Amplification of reference gene primers was used by the study to estimate nucleated cell counts. The method was immunoSEQ multiplex PCR; TCRdb's version includes in-frame clones alone and lacks a portion of them. V and J calls and clone size follow that table, whereas D and trimming were derived from the DNA. Of roughly 310,000 clones listed, 90% are singletons. Enrollment of patients from Seattle took place during active infection, with longitudinal follow-up. The source material was peripheral blood. The TCR was taken from a woman aged 25 to 39 with COVID-19, enrolled during active disease.

The CDR3 sequence: CSASPVVRGLHEQFF. As DNA, the CDR3 is TGCAGTGCTAGTCCGGTGGTAAGGGGGTTGCATGAGCAGTTCTTC. The V call is TRBV20-1, the J call TRBJ2-1, with D maybe TRBD1 (6 bases). CDR1 DFQATT and CDR2 SNEGSKA come from the germline V gene (reference sequence). V shed 3 bases and J shed 8 bases, with 20 bases lying between them. The CDR3 is 15 amino acids.